These 3 T cell receptor beta chains share one sample of origin, sequenced in a study of blood T cells in healthy people across ages (dated by TCRdb to the mid-2010s). The library was made by 5' RACE. The reads were generated on an Illumina HiSeq 2500. A second roughly 6 to 12 cycle PCR used a sample-barcoded 5' primer and a J-beta primer mix. Starting from the raw public reads, TCRdb applied fastp trimming at Q25, assembled clones with MiXCR and retained in-frame beta chains. Every entry covers one CDR3 protein and lists the most common genes and DNA from its rows. The sample table holds roughly 1.5 million distinct CDR3 sequences, of which approximately 42% were seen once. Jointly, the top ten make up around 4% of the sample. Sequenced: blood. The origin of the receptors is a woman under 30 in good health.

A few counts support this clonotype. Possible read error: a much larger clone is one base away. This sequence joins TRBV5-1 and TRBJ2-1; D uncertain. The CDR3 runs to 13 residues. The germline CDR1 and CDR2 sequences are SGHRS and YFSETQ. The CDR3 DNA reads TGCGCCAGCAGAGGTAGCTCCTACAAGGAGCAGTTCTTC. This codes for CASRGSSYKEQFF.

Concerning this clonotype: One end of the junction varies from germline; a read error may be responsible. The V and J genes are TRBV5-1 and TRBJ1-4; no reliable D call. Germline values: CDR1 SGHRS, CDR2 YFSETQ. The CDR3 contains 16 residues. Here the CDR3 reads CARSLEGRSTNEKLFF. The CDR3 DNA reads TGCGCCCGCAGCTTGGAGGGCAGATCAACTAATGAAAAACTGTTTTTT.

The rearrangement joins TRBV9 to TRBJ2-5; D unresolved. The V end lost 0 bases, the J end lost 3 bases, and 9 bases lay between the germline ends. This CDR3 is built from 14 residues. Germline V gene data show CDR1 as SGDLS and CDR2 as YYNGEE. The CDR3 reads CASSVGSIEETQYF. In DNA form, the CDR3 reads TGTGCCAGCAGCGTAGGCTCCATCGAAGAGACCCAGTACTTC.